This entry concerns a single T cell receptor beta chain. Looked up from germline, CDR1 is SNHLY and CDR2 is FYNNEI. This CDR3 comprises 14 residues. V was trimmed by 4 bases and J by 0 bases, leaving 7 bases between them. The sample originates from a study of Ad26.COV2.S vaccination and SARS-CoV-2 variants. Libraries were prepared by immunoSEQ multiplex PCR; TCRdb keeps only in-frame clonotypes and omits some of them. The sample has under 150,000 clones; about nine tenths are singletons. The specimen comprised peripheral blood, sampled after recovery from COVID-19. This chain connects TRBV2 to TRBJ1-5; tentatively, D is TRBD1 (5 bases). The TCR was taken from a human donor who had recovered from COVID-19. In DNA, the CDR3 is TGTGCCAGCAGTGGGGGGAATAGCAATCAGCCCCAGCATTTT. Encoded protein: CASSGGNSNQPQHF. The full variable domain, its missing parts supplied by reference TRBV2 and TRBJ1-5, is EPEVTQTPSHQVTQMGQEVILRCVPISNHLYFYWYRQILGQKVEFLVSFYNNEISEKSEIFDDQFSVERPDGSNFTLKIRSTKLEDSAMYFCASSGGNSNQPQHFGDGTRLSIL.